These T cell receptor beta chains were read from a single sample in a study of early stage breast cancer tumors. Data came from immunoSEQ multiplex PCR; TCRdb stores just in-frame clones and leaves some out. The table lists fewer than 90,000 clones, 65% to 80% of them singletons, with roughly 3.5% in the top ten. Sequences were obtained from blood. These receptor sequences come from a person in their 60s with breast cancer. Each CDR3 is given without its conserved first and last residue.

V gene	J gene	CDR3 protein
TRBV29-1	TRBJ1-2	SVGPEGYT
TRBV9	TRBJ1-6	ASSLELNNSPLH
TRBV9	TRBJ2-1	ASSVEISRTTNNEQF
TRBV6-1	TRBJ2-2	ASSEPRGHGPGELF
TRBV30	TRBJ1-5	AWSVGQPQH
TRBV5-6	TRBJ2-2	ASSPMTGGTGELF
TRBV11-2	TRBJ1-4	ASSSGGGGYEKLF
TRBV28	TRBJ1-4	ASTPRGPNEKLF
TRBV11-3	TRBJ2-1	ASSSIAGGGEQF
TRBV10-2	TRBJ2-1	ASTQQVGNEQF
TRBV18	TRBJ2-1	ASSPKGLMDEQF
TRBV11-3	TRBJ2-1	ASSLGREYEQF
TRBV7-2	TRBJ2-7	ASSLGGLREQY
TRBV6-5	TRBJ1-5	ASSRAETQPQH
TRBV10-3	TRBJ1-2	AISEGEARGYT
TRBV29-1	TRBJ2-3	SVRTGTDTQY
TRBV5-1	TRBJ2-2	ASSWGGQGATGELF
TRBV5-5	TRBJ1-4	ASSLAGKEKLF
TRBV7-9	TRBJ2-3	ASSSLFGGGFTDTQY
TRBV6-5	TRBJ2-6	ASSYSGGDVLT
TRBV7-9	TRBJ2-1	ASSFGGVDEQF
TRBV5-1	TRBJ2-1	ASSLRVSGSNEQF
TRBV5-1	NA	ASSPGQGDYEQY
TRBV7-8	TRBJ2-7	ASSRGQGYYEQY
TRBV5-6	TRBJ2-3	ASSLGASTDTQY
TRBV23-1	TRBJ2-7	ASMPQQGYEQY
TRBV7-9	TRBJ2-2	ASSLAGLVTGELF
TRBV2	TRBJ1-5	ASKGGAAQPQH
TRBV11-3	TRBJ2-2	ASSPGIGELF
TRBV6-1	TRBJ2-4	ASSFGQGRNIQY
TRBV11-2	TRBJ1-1	ASSLDQGVVGTEAF
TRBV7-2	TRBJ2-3	ASSSSSGVSTDTQY
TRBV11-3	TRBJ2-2	ASSVGGLNTGELF
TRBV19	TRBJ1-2	ASSIQGSGYT
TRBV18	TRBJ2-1	ASSPPGMSYNEQF
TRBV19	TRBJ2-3	ASSSSGTGADTQY
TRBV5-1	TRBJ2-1	ASSWGAQRGDNEQF
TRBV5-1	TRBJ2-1	ASSLYVAGGIHNEQF
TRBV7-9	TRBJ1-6	ASSLGQFKPLH
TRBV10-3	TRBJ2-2	AIMKGVGELF
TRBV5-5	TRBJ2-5	ASSLGRGGQETQY
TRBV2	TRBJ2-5	ASSGGLVETQY
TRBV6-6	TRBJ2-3	ASSYKDLTDTQY
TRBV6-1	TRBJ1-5	ASSEYFGTENQPQH
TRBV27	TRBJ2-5	ASGGAGWETQY
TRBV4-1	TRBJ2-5	ASSLLLAAQETQY
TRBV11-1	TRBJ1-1	ASSSTGQGKEAF
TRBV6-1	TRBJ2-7	ASSESRTVSYEQY